The 30 T cell receptor beta chains reported below all come from one sample, sequenced in a study of cytomegalovirus exposure and HLA in healthy donors. 60 Vbeta and 13 Jbeta primers were used in PCR. Clones were sequenced by immunoSEQ multiplex PCR, and TCRdb holds only the in-frame ones, with some missing. Seen in this sample are 130,000 or so clones; the ten most common clones hold 1.5% to 2%. The sample consisted of PBMCs. These receptors were taken from a woman in her fifties or sixties in good health and CMV-seronegative.

The rearrangement links TRBV2 to TRBJ2-1; 7 nucleotides match TRBD2. The CDR3 is made up of 15 amino acids. V lost 7 bases, J lost 6 bases, and 12 bases stayed unmatched. The germline CDR1 and CDR2 sequences are SNHLY and FYNNEI. Here the CDR3 reads CASTSGRNSLNEQFF. The CDR3 bases are TGTGCCAGCACTTCCGGGAGGAATTCCCTCAATGAGCAGTTCTTC.

This sequence joins TRBV29-1 and TRBJ1-2; tentatively, D is TRBD1 (6 bases). The CDR3 has 15 residues. V dropped 3 bases and J dropped 4 bases, with 18 bases sitting between them. Per germline, CDR1 SQVTM and CDR2 ANQGSEA. Here the CDR3 reads CSVDHSGGGVYGYTF. In nucleotides, the CDR3 is TGCAGCGTTGATCATTCGGGAGGGGGAGTCTATGGCTACACCTTC.

CDR3 sequence reads: CASKGQGVGEQFF. CDR3 DNA: TGTGCCAGCAAAGGACAGGGGGTTGGTGAGCAGTTCTTC. This rearrangement joins TRBV2 to TRBJ2-1, with 10 bases identical to TRBD1. Per germline, CDR1 SNHLY and CDR2 FYNNEI. The CDR3 loop spans 13 amino acids. The ends lost 7 bases at V and 9 bases at J; junction bases unmatched: 6. The variable domain in full, completed from reference TRBV2 and TRBJ2-1, reads EPEVTQTPSHQVTQMGQEVILRCVPISNHLYFYWYRQILGQKVEFLVSFYNNEISEKSEIFDDQFSVERPDGSNFTLKIRSTKLEDSAMYFCASKGQGVGEQFFGPGTRLTVL.

The CDR3 sequence is CASRLDTDTQYF. The CDR3 DNA reads as TGTGCCAGCAGACTAGACACAGATACGCAGTATTTT. V usage is TRBV28 and J usage is TRBJ2-3; a weak D match, TRBD2 (5 bases). CDR1 and CDR2 (germline): MDHEN, SYDVKM. The CDR3 has 12 amino acids. V shed 6 bases and J shed 2 bases, with 6 bases lying between them.

The chain joins TRBV7-2 to TRBJ2-1; D is possibly TRBD2 (6 bases). The V end was cut by 1 base, the J end by 5 bases, with 12 bases between. Looked up from germline, CDR1 is SGHTA and CDR2 is FQGNSA. CDR3 length: 15 residues. The CDR3 here is CASSLVTSRNNEQFF. DNA for the CDR3: TGTGCCAGCAGCTTAGTTACTAGCAGAAACAATGAGCAGTTCTTC.

The rearrangement links TRBV6-6 to TRBJ2-3; 12 positions match TRBD2. The CDR3 is made up of 14 amino acids. Germline CDR1 is MNHNY and CDR2 is SVGAGI (reference sequence). V lost 6 bases to trimming and J lost 5 bases; unmatched junction nucleotides: 3. The CDR3 DNA reads TGTGCCAGCAGCCCGGGACTAGCGGGAGATACGCAGTATTTT. Amino acid sequence: CASSPGLAGDTQYF.

J is TRBJ1-1 and V is TRBV19; D uncertain. This CDR3 comprises 14 residues. Trimming shortened V by 7 bases and J by 1 base, and 13 bases separated the two germline ends. The germline V gene encodes CDR1 LNHDA and CDR2 SQIVND (reference sequence). The CDR3 sequence is CASTYRGRNTEAFF. The CDR3 DNA reads as TGTGCCAGTACCTATAGAGGCAGGAACACTGAAGCTTTCTTT.

The chain links TRBV27 to TRBJ1-5; D remains ambiguous. Trimming shortened V by 5 bases and J by 2 bases, and 16 bases separated the two germline ends. The CDR3 totals 16 residues. Per germline, CDR1 MNHEY and CDR2 SMNVEV (reference sequence). The CDR3 DNA is TGTGCCAGCAGTAGAGAAGGGAGTCGTGGCAATCAGCCCCAGCATTTT. This sequence encodes CASSREGSRGNQPQHF.

In nucleotides, the CDR3 is TGTGCCAGCAGCCAACCAGACAGACTCGGCTATGGCTACACCTTC. Translating gives CASSQPDRLGYGYTF. The chain employs TRBV4-2 and TRBJ1-2; tentative D call: TRBD1 (5 bases). The V gene's germline CDR1 is LGHNA and CDR2 YNFKEQ. The V end was cut by 2 bases, the J end by 4 bases, with 14 bases between. The CDR3 sequence is 15 residues long.

This chain joins TRBV28 and TRBJ1-1; possible D gene TRBD1, 5 bases. V lost 6 bases, J lost 0 bases, and 11 bases lay in between. The germline V gene encodes CDR1 MDHEN and CDR2 SYDVKM. This CDR3 spans 14 amino acids. The CDR3 region has the DNA TGTGCCAGCAGGGGGGGGTATATGAACACTGAAGCTTTCTTT. Protein product: CASRGGYMNTEAFF.

V is TRBV28 and J is TRBJ2-7; TRBD2 matches 11 bases. V lost 3 bases, J lost 1 base, and 5 bases stayed unmatched. The CDR3 has 16 residues. Per the germline V gene, CDR1 is MDHEN and CDR2 is SYDVKM. The CDR3 region is CASSLELAGVSYEQYF. The CDR3 DNA reads as TGTGCCAGCAGTTTGGAACTAGCGGGGGTTTCCTACGAGCAGTACTTC.

The chain combines TRBV27 with TRBJ1-5, with 9 nucleotides matching TRBD1. V was pared by 5 bases and J by 3 bases, with 5 bases of the junction left unmatched. This CDR3 has 15 amino acids. CDR1 and CDR2 (germline): MNHEY, SMNVEV (reference sequence). CDR3 amino acids: CASSMGTGYNQPQHF. CDR3 nucleotide sequence: TGTGCCAGCAGTATGGGGACAGGGTACAATCAGCCCCAGCATTTT.

The chain joins TRBV18 to TRBJ2-7; TRBD2 is a possible D gene (6 bases). Between the trimmed V and J ends, which lost 8 bases and 4 bases, there was a span of 21 bases. The CDR3 consists of 15 residues. Germline V gene lookup returns CDR1 KGHSH and CDR2 LQKENI. CDR3 nucleotide sequence: TGTGCCAGCCAAGGGGCGTCGCGGGGTCGATACGAGCAGTACTTC. This encodes CASQGASRGRYEQYF. The complete variable domain, with remaining parts taken from reference TRBV18 and TRBJ2-7, reads NAGVMQNPRHLVRRRGQEARLRCSPMKGHSHVYWYRQLPEEGLKFMVYLQKENIIDESGMPKERFSAEFPKEGPSILRIQQVVRGDSAAYFCASQGASRGRYEQYFGPGTRLTVT.

The rearrangement joins TRBV6-1 to TRBJ2-1; D remains ambiguous. The CDR3 totals 12 residues. Germline assignment: CDR1 MNHNS and CDR2 SASEGT. Trimming removed 5 bases at V and 12 bases at J, with 14 bases between. The CDR3 DNA reads TGTGCCAGCAGTCCTCGATATGACTTGCAGTTCTTC. It yields the protein CASSPRYDLQFF.

This sequence joins TRBV28 and TRBJ2-5; D unclear. The V end lost 3 bases, the J end lost 0 bases, and 8 bases lay between the germline ends. Looked up from germline, CDR1 is MDHEN and CDR2 is SYDVKM. The CDR3 sequence is 14 residues long. In DNA form, the CDR3 reads TGTGCCAGCAGTTTTGAGCCCAACCAAGAGACCCAGTACTTC. It is translated as CASSFEPNQETQYF.

CDR3 DNA sequence: TGTGCCAGCAGCCAATTAACCGAGGACAGGGGTAAATACGAGCAGTACTTC. Translating gives CASSQLTEDRGKYEQYF. The V call is TRBV7-9, the J call TRBJ2-7; 9 positions match TRBD1. Germline values: CDR1 SEHNR, CDR2 FQNEAQ (reference sequence). V was clipped by 5 bases and J by 4 bases; unmatched bases: 15. The CDR3 is made up of 17 amino acids. The whole variable domain, filled in from reference TRBV7-9 and TRBJ2-7, reads DTGVSQNPRHKITKRGQNVTFRCDPISEHNRLYWYRQTLGQGPEFLTYFQNEAQLEKSRLLSDRFSAERPKGSFSTLEIQRTEQGDSAMYLCASSQLTEDRGKYEQYFGPGTRLTVT.

This sequence joins TRBV4-1 and TRBJ2-1, with 9 nucleotides matching TRBD2. J gave up 5 bases and V 5 bases, and 7 bases lay outside the gene matches. This CDR3 has 15 amino acids. The germline V gene encodes CDR1 MGHRA and CDR2 YSYEKL. The CDR3: CASSKGTSKDNEQFF. CDR3 sequence (DNA): TGCGCCAGCAGCAAAGGGACTAGCAAGGACAATGAGCAGTTCTTC.

The chain carries TRBV7-9 and TRBJ1-2, with 10 bases identical to TRBD1. V was pared by 2 bases and J by 7 bases, with 7 bases of the junction left unmatched. The CDR3 contains 15 residues. Germline V gene data show CDR1 as SEHNR and CDR2 as FQNEAQ (reference sequence). In DNA, the CDR3 is TGTGCCAGCAGCTTACGACGACAGGGGGCGGGTGGCTACACCTTC. Translated: CASSLRRQGAGGYTF.

The V and J genes are TRBV28 and TRBJ1-1, with D possibly being TRBD1 (5 bases). This CDR3 is 15 amino acids long. The germline V and J ends were trimmed by 6 bases and 1 base, with 15 bases remaining between them. Germline V CDR1 and CDR2: MDHEN, SYDVKM. The CDR3 DNA is TGTGCCAGCAGGTCTGATGTAAGGGGGAACACTGAAGCTTTCTTT. Amino acids: CASRSDVRGNTEAFF.

This chain connects TRBV9 to TRBJ1-5; perhaps TRBD1 as D (6 bases). Deletions cut 4 bases from V and 2 bases from J, with 10 bases between. CDR3 length: 14 amino acids. Germline V lookup: CDR1 SGDLS, CDR2 YYNGEE. CDR3 bases: TGTGCCAGCAGCCCACAGGGTGGCAATCAGCCCCAGCATTTT. It translates to CASSPQGGNQPQHF.

The chain combines TRBV5-1 with TRBJ1-3; perhaps TRBD1 as D (5 bases). Trimming took off 7 bases at V and 0 bases at J, with 11 bases between the two ends. This CDR3 has 14 residues. CDR1 and CDR2 (germline): SGHRS, YFSETQ. The CDR3 is CASQDRASGNTIYF. In DNA form, the CDR3 reads TGCGCCAGCCAAGACAGAGCCTCTGGAAACACCATATATTTT.

V gene TRBV5-4 combines with J gene TRBJ2-2; a possible D gene is TRBD2 (6 bases). Trimming cost V 0 bases and J 4 bases, with 13 bases left between them. CDR1 is SGHNT, CDR2 YYREEE, per germline (reference sequence). The CDR3 spans 16 residues. CDR3 loop: CASSLVTGVVTGELFF. As DNA, the CDR3 is TGTGCCAGCAGCTTGGTAACGGGGGTTGTCACCGGGGAGCTGTTTTTT.

The chain couples TRBV28 to TRBJ1-1; D is undetermined. The germline V gene encodes CDR1 MDHEN and CDR2 SYDVKM. Trimming removed 2 bases at V and 3 bases at J, with 10 bases between. The CDR3 contains 14 residues. CDR3 loop: CASSLMKQDTEAFF. CDR3 sequence (DNA): TGTGCCAGCAGTTTAATGAAGCAAGACACTGAAGCTTTCTTT.

V usage is TRBV29-1 and J usage is TRBJ2-5; the match to TRBD1 covers 9 bases. The J call is doubtful: the DNA matches TRBJ2-7 better. The CDR3 contains 14 residues. CDR1 and CDR2 (germline): SQVTM, ANQGSEA. The CDR3 spells CSVKPGTGFSEQYF. In DNA form, the CDR3 reads TGCAGCGTTAAACCCGGGACAGGGTTTTCCGAGCAGTACTTC.

The rearrangement uses TRBV6-6 and TRBJ2-1; the match to TRBD2 covers 8 bases. Trimming took 7 bases from V and 0 from J; bases not matched to a gene: 8. In germline, CDR1 is MNHNY, CDR2 SVGAGI (reference sequence). The CDR3 consists of 16 residues. CDR3 in DNA: TGTGCCAGCACCCTTCAAGCGGGAGCCTCCTACAATGAGCAGTTCTTC. As protein: CASTLQAGASYNEQFF.

This chain joins TRBV10-3 and TRBJ2-1; a weak D match, TRBD2 (7 bases). Deletions cut 0 bases from V and 2 bases from J, with 11 bases between. CDR1 is ENHRY and CDR2 is SYGVKD in the germline V gene. This CDR3 is built from 16 residues. The CDR3 nucleotides read TGTGCCATCAGTGAGTCGGGGGGGCTGACCTACAATGAGCAGTTCTTC. Translation gives CAISESGGLTYNEQFF.

This chain connects TRBV6-1 to TRBJ1-2, with TRBD1 as a possible D gene (5 bases). The germline CDR1 and CDR2 sequences are MNHNS and SASEGT. This CDR3 contains 13 residues. V was shortened by 4 bases and J by 8 bases, with 14 bases between the two germline ends. CDR3 sequence reads: CASSVTAGHGYTF. The CDR3 DNA is TGTGCCAGCAGTGTGACAGCGGGGCACGGCTACACCTTC.

In the case of this clone: The sample contains more than one DNA sequence encoding this CDR3. The chain employs TRBV28 and TRBJ2-7, with D possibly being TRBD1 (6 bases). Trimming pared 6 bases from V and 3 bases from J, leaving 9 bases between. The CDR3 runs 12 residues. Germline lookup yields CDR1 MDHEN and CDR2 SYDVKM. The CDR3 loop is CASRQGSYEQYF. The CDR3 DNA follows: TGTGCCAGCAGGCAGGGGAGCTACGAGCAGTACTTC.

The chain combines TRBV7-8 with TRBJ2-5; 7 bases are shared with TRBD1. With V trimmed by 6 bases and J by 5 bases, 12 bases remained unmatched. The CDR3 spans 15 residues. The germline CDR1 and CDR2 sequences are SGHVS and FQNEAQ. CDR3 amino acids: CASRQNQQGMETQYF. DNA of the CDR3: TGTGCCAGCAGGCAAAACCAACAGGGGATGGAGACCCAGTACTTC.

The chain combines TRBV5-1 with TRBJ2-3; TRBD1 aligns across 7 bases. The CDR3 length is 16 residues. Germline CDR1 is SGHRS and CDR2 is YFSETQ. V was pared by 2 bases and J by 2 bases, with 8 bases of the junction left unmatched. The CDR3 DNA follows: TGCGCCAGCAGCTTAGGGAGCGACAGGGACACAGATACGCAGTATTTT. Protein: CASSLGSDRDTDTQYF.